This record looks at one TCR beta chain sequence and its context. The antigen remains unidentified. Indicated treatment: roughly 11-day PBMC culture with coronavirus spike peptide pools or control peptides (ViraFEST assay). This entry comes from a study of vaccination and CD4 T cells after COVID-19. The overall study: The post-COVID samples were taken a median roughly 94 days after diagnosis, anywhere from 35 to 161. Median time from second vaccine dose to sampling was around 72 days (14 to 241).

The CDR3 has 12 amino acids. Germline CDR1 reads DFQATT; CDR2 reads SNEGSKA (reference sequence). V dropped 6 bases and J dropped 4 bases, with 12 bases sitting between them. The Oncomine TCR Beta short-read assay was applied to DNA of cultured CD4+ T cells. Via MiXCR, TCRdb re-called the PCR reads, giving one row per CDR3 protein. This sample has about 17,000 distinct CDR3 sequences, with approximately 36% found just once. This TCR was sampled from a human donor who had recovered from COVID-19. The chain joins TRBV20-1 to TRBJ1-2; a weak D match, TRBD1 (6 bases). The source material was CD4+ T cells from blood, cultured in vitro. CDR3 nucleotides: TGCAGTGCCACAGGGACGGGCTATGGCTACACCTTC. Its translation is CSATGTGYGYTF.